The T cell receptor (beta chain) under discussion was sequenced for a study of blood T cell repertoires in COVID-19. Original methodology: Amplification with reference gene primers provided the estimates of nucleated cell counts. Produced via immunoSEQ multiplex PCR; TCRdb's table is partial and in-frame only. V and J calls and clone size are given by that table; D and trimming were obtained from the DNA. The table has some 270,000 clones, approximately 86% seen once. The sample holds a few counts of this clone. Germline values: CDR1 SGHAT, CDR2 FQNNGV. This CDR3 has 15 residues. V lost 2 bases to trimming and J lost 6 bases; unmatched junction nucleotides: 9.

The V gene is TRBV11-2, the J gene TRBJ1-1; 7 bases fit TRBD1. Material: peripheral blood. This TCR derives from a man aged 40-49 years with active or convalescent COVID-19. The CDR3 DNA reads TGTGCCAGCAGCTTATCAATATACAGGGGCGCTGAAGCTTTCTTT. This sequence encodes CASSLSIYRGAEAFF.